Presented here are 22 T cell receptor beta chains from one specimen sequenced in a study of CD8+CD57+ T cells in acquired aplastic anemia. CDR3 and TCR beta VDJ profiling relied on genomic DNA as the template. TCRdb re-derived calls from the reads in MiXCR, one entry per CDR3 protein. The repertoire holds 150,000 to 200,000 distinct CDR3 sequences, with over 60% as singletons. The sample was sorted CD4+, CD8+, or CD8+CD57+ T cells (not recorded which) from PBMCs. The receptors originated from a human donor with severe aplastic anemia or a healthy control (not recorded which).

The sample holds a few counts of this clonotype. The chain recombines TRBV12-3 or TRBV12-4 with TRBJ2-3; unclear D gene. The CDR3 covers 13 residues. V was shortened by 8 bases and J by 6 bases, with 15 bases between the two germline ends. For the CDR3, the DNA is TGTGCCAGCCGTTCAGGAACAACGGATACGCAGTATTTT. This sequence encodes CASRSGTTDTQYF.

This clonotype has a handful of counts. This chain connects TRBV9 to TRBJ1-1; 12 bases align to TRBD1. The V gene's germline CDR1 is SGDLS and CDR2 YYNGEE. The length of the CDR3 is 17 residues. V shed 2 bases and J 2 bases; nucleotides not matched to a gene: 7. Written as DNA, the CDR3 is TGTGCCAGCAGCGTCGGGACAGGGGGCGTCCCTAACACTGAAGCTTTCTTT. Its protein is CASSVGTGGVPNTEAFF.

This sequence joins TRBV20-1 and TRBJ1-4; tentative D call: TRBD1 (5 bases). V lost 5 bases to trimming and J lost 11 bases, with 18 bases between them. In germline, CDR1 is DFQATT, CDR2 SNEGSKA (reference sequence). CDR3 size: 13 residues. This chain's CDR3 is CSAGRQDKGKLFF. The CDR3 DNA is TGCAGTGCTGGTCGGCAGGACAAAGGGAAACTGTTTTTT.

The V call is TRBV10-3, the J call TRBJ1-4; D not certain. Germline lookup yields CDR1 ENHRY and CDR2 SYGVKD. With 6 bases removed from V and 4 bases from J, the gap between germline ends came to 12 bases. This CDR3 is 14 amino acids long. DNA for the CDR3: TGTGCCATCAGCCGGAACGGGTTTAATGAAAAACTGTTTTTT. As protein: CAISRNGFNEKLFF.

This clonotype was detected a few times. V is TRBV2 and J is TRBJ2-3; 14 nucleotides agree with TRBD2. V was pared by 7 bases and J by 5 bases, with 11 bases of the junction left unmatched. This CDR3 is 17 amino acids long. CDR1 and CDR2 (germline): SNHLY, FYNNEI. This chain's CDR3 is CASIMGLAGALLDTQYF. The DNA of the CDR3 is TGTGCCAGCATTATGGGACTAGCGGGGGCTCTTCTAGATACGCAGTATTTT.

In the case of this clonotype: Its ends do not fully match the called genes, so a read error is possible. The V gene is TRBV6-2 or TRBV6-3, the J gene TRBJ2-3; D gene unclear. The CDR3 covers 11 residues. The germline gives CDR1 MNHEY, CDR2 SVGEGT. In DNA, the CDR3 is TGTGCCAGCAGCTACCGAGATGCGCAGTATTTT. Its protein is CASSYRDAQYF.

CDR3 loop: CSVRQGNTEAFF. The CDR3 DNA sequence: TGCAGCGTTAGACAGGGGAACACTGAAGCTTTCTTT. The rearrangement links TRBV29-1 to TRBJ1-1; 7 bases align to TRBD1. CDR3 size: 12 residues. CDR1 and CDR2 (germline): SQVTM, ANQGSEA. V lost 5 bases to trimming and J lost 1 base; unmatched junction nucleotides: 1.

The chain couples TRBV10-3 to TRBJ1-1; the match to TRBD1 covers 10 bases. Trimming cost V 4 bases and J 5 bases; bases outside gene matches: 13. Per germline, CDR1 ENHRY and CDR2 SYGVKD. The CDR3 is made up of 17 amino acids. The CDR3 loop is CAISAIRGQGEDTEAFF. The CDR3 nucleotides read TGTGCCATCAGTGCTATACGTGGACAGGGGGAGGATACTGAAGCTTTCTTT.

This clonotype was detected only a few times. The V and J genes are TRBV30 and TRBJ1-2; no firm D call. The V gene's germline CDR1 is GTSNPN and CDR2 SVGIG (reference sequence). The CDR3 consists of 16 residues. V dropped 0 bases and J dropped 3 bases, with 17 bases sitting between them. CDR3 DNA: TGTGCCTGGAGTGTACATACATCCACTCCATACTATGGCTACACCTTC. Its translation is CAWSVHTSTPYYGYTF.

V is TRBV9 and J is TRBJ2-1; the match to TRBD1 covers 9 bases. V was pared by 4 bases and J by 3 bases, with 11 bases of the junction left unmatched. The CDR3 is 17 residues long. CDR1 is SGDLS and CDR2 is YYNGEE in the germline V gene. CDR3 in DNA: TGTGCCAGCAGCCCTGGGGACAGGGATCTCATCTACAATGAGCAGTTCTTC. This sequence encodes CASSPGDRDLIYNEQFF.

This clonotype was observed a single time. The chain joins TRBV25-1 to TRBJ2-2; 13 bases fit TRBD2. V lost 4 bases to trimming and J lost 1 base; unmatched junction nucleotides: 3. This CDR3 comprises 17 residues. CDR1 is MGHDK and CDR2 is SYGVNS in the germline V gene. The DNA for the CDR3 is TGTGCCAGCAGTGGGCGGACTAGCGGGAGGAACACCGGGGAGCTGTTTTTT. Its protein is CASSGRTSGRNTGELFF.

The chain links TRBV9 to TRBJ2-5, with 8 bases that match TRBD1. The CDR3 totals 15 residues. CDR1 and CDR2 (germline): SGDLS, YYNGEE. V gave up 5 bases and J gave up 5 bases; unmatched junction bases: 11. The chain's CDR3 is CASSTGTGVLETQYF. CDR3 bases: TGTGCCAGCAGTACCGGGACAGGCGTACTGGAGACCCAGTACTTC.

V usage is TRBV7-9 and J usage is TRBJ2-3; D might be TRBD2 (5 bases). Germline CDR1 is SEHNR and CDR2 is FQNEAQ (reference sequence). The CDR3 runs 15 residues. Trimming shortened V by 2 bases and J by 1 base, and 10 bases separated the two germline ends. CDR3 amino acids: CASSLIASRTDTQYF. The CDR3, as DNA: TGTGCCAGCAGCTTAATAGCGTCGCGCACAGATACGCAGTATTTT.

This clonotype was seen more than once but under ten times. This chain uses TRBV15 with TRBJ1-6, with D perhaps TRBD1 (5 bases). Per germline, CDR1 LNHNV and CDR2 YYDKDF (reference sequence). This CDR3 has 15 amino acids. V was cut by 2 bases and J by 8 bases, with 13 bases left in between. CDR3 nucleotide sequence: TGTGCCACCAGCAGAACGGGACTGAGGGATTCACCCCTCCACTTT. Protein sequence: CATSRTGLRDSPLHF.

The chain is built from TRBV2 and TRBJ1-1, with D possibly matching TRBD1 (5 bases). The germline V gene has CDR1 SNHLY and CDR2 FYNNEI. V was pared by 8 bases and J by 1 base, with 8 bases between. This CDR3 is built from 12 residues. CDR3 loop: CASLGGNTEAFF. CDR3 bases: TGTGCCAGCCTGGGGGGGAACACTGAAGCTTTCTTT.

This clonotype was recorded many times. The chain joins TRBV2 to TRBJ2-1; TRBD2 matches 10 bases. This CDR3 is built from 15 residues. Germline V gene sequence: CDR1 SNHLY, CDR2 FYNNEI. The J segment lost 4 bases and the V segment lost 10 bases, leaving 10 bases of the junction unmatched. DNA for the CDR3: TGTGCCACCCCTTCTGGGACTAGCGCGTACAATGAGCAGTTCTTC. Protein sequence: CATPSGTSAYNEQFF. Filled out from reference TRBV2 and TRBJ2-1, the complete variable domain reads EPEVTQTPSHQVTQMGQEVILRCVPISNHLYFYWYRQILGQKVEFLVSFYNNEISEKSEIFDDQFSVERPDGSNFTLKIRSTKLEDSAMYFCATPSGTSAYNEQFFGPGTRLTVL.

V usage is TRBV2 and J usage is TRBJ2-3; 14 bases align to TRBD2. Losses at the gene ends were 1 base for V and 6 bases for J; bases not matched to a gene: 0. This CDR3 contains 15 residues. Germline loops: CDR1 SNHLY, CDR2 FYNNEI. Here the CDR3 DNA reads TGTGCCAGCAGTGAAGGGACTAGCGGGGGGGATACGCAGTATTTT. This sequence encodes CASSEGTSGGDTQYF.

This rearrangement joins TRBV5-1 to TRBJ2-7; D is unresolved. V was clipped by 4 bases and J by 5 bases, with 16 bases between them. Per germline, CDR1 SGHRS and CDR2 YFSETQ. The CDR3 is made up of 14 amino acids. The CDR3 reads CASSPTLRVDEQYF. The CDR3 region has the DNA TGCGCCAGCAGCCCTACTCTTCGTGTCGACGAGCAGTACTTC.

The chain couples TRBV13 to TRBJ1-1; 8 bases are a match to TRBD1. Germline V CDR1 and CDR2: PRHDT, FYEKMQ (reference sequence). J gave up 0 bases and V 3 bases, and 6 bases lay outside the gene matches. The CDR3 runs to 16 residues. CDR3 residues: CASSLGDRGLNTEAFF. The CDR3 DNA follows: TGTGCCAGCAGCTTGGGAGACAGGGGATTGAACACTGAAGCTTTCTTT.

This clonotype has at least ten counts. The chain has TRBV7-9 and TRBJ2-2; TRBD2 agrees at 8 bases. The CDR3 length is 17 residues. Germline CDR1 SEHNR, CDR2 FQNEAQ (reference sequence). Trimming removed 5 bases from V and 6 bases from J; junction bases left unmatched: 14. In DNA form, the CDR3 reads TGTGCCAGCAGCCCCCCGATAGCGGGGAGGGGGGCCGGGGAGCTGTTTTTT. This sequence encodes CASSPPIAGRGAGELFF.

This CDR3 reads CASSEGGRVASPLHF. CDR3 in DNA: TGCGCCAGCAGTGAAGGGGGCAGGGTTGCTTCACCCCTCCACTTT. The rearrangement joins TRBV10-2 to TRBJ1-6, with TRBD1 matching over 7 bases. The CDR3 runs to 15 residues. V lost 3 bases and J lost 9; bases outside the gene matches: 8. Per germline, CDR1 WSHSY and CDR2 SAAADI.

This clonotype was counted once. V and J are TRBV5-1 and TRBJ2-7, with a possible D match to TRBD1 (7 bases). V was clipped by 4 bases and J by 7 bases, with 21 bases between them. The CDR3 loop spans 15 amino acids. Germline CDR1 reads SGHRS; CDR2 reads YFSETQ. CDR3 amino acids: CASSPGQAGLREQYF. The CDR3 DNA sequence: TGCGCCAGCAGCCCCGGACAGGCGGGGTTACGAGAGCAGTACTTC.